This T cell receptor beta chain was captured in a study of blood T cell repertoires in COVID-19. Clones were sequenced by immunoSEQ multiplex PCR, and TCRdb holds only the in-frame ones, with some missing. This table holds approximately 170,000 clones, about 88% found once. J lost 6 bases, V lost 9 bases, and 13 bases had no gene match. This CDR3 has 14 amino acids. Per germline, CDR1 MNHEY and CDR2 SVGAGI. The chain couples TRBV6-5 to TRBJ1-2; 7 nucleotides match TRBD1. Sequenced sample: peripheral blood. This sequence was found in a man in his sixties with acute or convalescent COVID-19. Here the CDR3 reads CASSSMGTVDGYTF. CDR3 nucleotides: TGTGCCAGTTCCTCCATGGGGACAGTCGATGGCTACACCTTC.